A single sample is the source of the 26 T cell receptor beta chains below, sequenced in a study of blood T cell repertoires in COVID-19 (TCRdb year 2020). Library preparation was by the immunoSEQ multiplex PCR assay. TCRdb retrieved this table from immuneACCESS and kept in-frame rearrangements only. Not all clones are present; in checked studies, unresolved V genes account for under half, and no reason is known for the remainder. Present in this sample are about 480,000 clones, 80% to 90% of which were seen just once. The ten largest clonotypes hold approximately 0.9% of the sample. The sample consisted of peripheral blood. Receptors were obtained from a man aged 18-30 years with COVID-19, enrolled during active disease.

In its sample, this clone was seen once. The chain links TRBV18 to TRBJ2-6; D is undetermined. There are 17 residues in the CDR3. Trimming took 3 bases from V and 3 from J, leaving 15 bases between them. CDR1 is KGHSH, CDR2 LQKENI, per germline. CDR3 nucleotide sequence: TGTGCCAGCTCACCGAACGGCTTGCCGGGTGGGGCCAACGTCCTGACTTTC. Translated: CASSPNGLPGGANVLTF.

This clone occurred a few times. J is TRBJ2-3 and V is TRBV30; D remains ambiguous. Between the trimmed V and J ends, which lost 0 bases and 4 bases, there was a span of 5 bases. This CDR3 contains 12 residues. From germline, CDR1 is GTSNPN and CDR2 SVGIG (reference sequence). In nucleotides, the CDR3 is TGTGCCTGGAGTGTACACGCAGATACGCAGTATTTT. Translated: CAWSVHADTQYF.

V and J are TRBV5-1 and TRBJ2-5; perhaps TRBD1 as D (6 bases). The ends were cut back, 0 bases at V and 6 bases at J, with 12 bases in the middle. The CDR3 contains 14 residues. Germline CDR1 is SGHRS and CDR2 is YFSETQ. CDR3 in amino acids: CASSLAGVRQTQYF. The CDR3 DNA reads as TGCGCCAGCAGCTTGGCAGGGGTTAGACAGACCCAGTACTTC. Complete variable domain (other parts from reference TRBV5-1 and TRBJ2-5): KAGVTQTPRYLIKTRGQQVTLSCSPISGHRSVSWYQQTPGQGLQFLFEYFSETQRNKGNFPGRFSGRQFSNSRSEMNVSTLELGDSALYLCASSLAGVRQTQYFGPGTRLLVL.

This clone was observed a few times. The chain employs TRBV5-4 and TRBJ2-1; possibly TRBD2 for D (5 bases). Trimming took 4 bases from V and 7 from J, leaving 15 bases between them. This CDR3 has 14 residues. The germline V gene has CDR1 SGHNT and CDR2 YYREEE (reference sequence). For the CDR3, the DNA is TGTGCCAGCAGCCCGGATAGCGCTGGGAATGAGCAGTTCTTC. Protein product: CASSPDSAGNEQFF.

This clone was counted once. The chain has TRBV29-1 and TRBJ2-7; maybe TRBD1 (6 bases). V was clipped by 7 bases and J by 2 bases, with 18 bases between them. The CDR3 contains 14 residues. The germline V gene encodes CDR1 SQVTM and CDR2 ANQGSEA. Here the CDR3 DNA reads TGCAGCGCTGGGGGCCACCAAGGAACCTACGAGCAGTACTTC. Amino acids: CSAGGHQGTYEQYF.

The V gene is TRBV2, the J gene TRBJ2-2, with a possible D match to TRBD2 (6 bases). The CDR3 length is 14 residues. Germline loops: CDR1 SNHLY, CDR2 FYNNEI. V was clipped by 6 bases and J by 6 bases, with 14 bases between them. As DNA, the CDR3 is TGTGCCAGCAGGTTGGGACCGGGGGCCGGGGAGCTGTTTTTT. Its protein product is CASRLGPGAGELFF.

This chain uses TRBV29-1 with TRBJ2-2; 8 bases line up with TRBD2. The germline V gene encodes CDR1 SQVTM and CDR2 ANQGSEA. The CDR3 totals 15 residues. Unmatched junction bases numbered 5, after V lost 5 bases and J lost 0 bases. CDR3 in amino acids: CSVLSAGANTGELFF. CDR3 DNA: TGCAGCGTTTTATCAGCGGGGGCGAACACCGGGGAGCTGTTTTTT.

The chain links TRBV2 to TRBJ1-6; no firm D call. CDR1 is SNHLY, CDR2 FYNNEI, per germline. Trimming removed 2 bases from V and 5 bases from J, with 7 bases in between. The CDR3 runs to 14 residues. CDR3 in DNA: TGTGCCAGCAGTGAATACACAGATAATTCACCCCTCCACTTT. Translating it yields CASSEYTDNSPLHF.

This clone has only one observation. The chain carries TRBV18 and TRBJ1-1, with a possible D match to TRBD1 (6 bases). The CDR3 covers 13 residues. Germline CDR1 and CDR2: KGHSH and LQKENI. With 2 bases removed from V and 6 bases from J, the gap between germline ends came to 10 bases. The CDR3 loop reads CASSPTSGAEAFF. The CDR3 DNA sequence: TGTGCCAGCTCACCAACTTCAGGGGCTGAAGCTTTCTTT. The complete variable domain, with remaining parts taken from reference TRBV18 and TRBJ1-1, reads NAGVMQNPRHLVRRRGQEARLRCSPMKGHSHVYWYRQLPEEGLKFMVYLQKENIIDESGMPKERFSAEFPKEGPSILRIQQVVRGDSAAYFCASSPTSGAEAFFGQGTRLTVV.

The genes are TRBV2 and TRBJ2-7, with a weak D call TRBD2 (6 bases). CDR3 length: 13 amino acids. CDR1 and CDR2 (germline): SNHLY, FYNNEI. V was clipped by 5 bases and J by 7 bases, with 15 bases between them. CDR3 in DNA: TGTGCCAGCAGTCTGACACTAGCAGGAGAGCAGTACTTC. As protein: CASSLTLAGEQYF. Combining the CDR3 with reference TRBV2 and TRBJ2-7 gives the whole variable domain EPEVTQTPSHQVTQMGQEVILRCVPISNHLYFYWYRQILGQKVEFLVSFYNNEISEKSEIFDDQFSVERPDGSNFTLKIRSTKLEDSAMYFCASSLTLAGEQYFGPGTRLTVT.

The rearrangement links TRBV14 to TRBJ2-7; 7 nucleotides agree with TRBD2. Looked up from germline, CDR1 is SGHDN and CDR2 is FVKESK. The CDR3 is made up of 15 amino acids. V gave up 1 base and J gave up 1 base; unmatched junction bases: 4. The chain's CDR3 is CASSQAGRGSYEQYF. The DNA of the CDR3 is TGTGCCAGCAGCCAAGCGGGGCGGGGGTCCTACGAGCAGTACTTC.

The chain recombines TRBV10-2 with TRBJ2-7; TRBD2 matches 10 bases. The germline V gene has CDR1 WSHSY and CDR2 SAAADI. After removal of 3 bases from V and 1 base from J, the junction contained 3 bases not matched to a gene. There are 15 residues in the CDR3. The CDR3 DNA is TGCGCCAGCAGTGAAGAACTAGCGGGGTCCTACGAGCAGTACTTC. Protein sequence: CASSEELAGSYEQYF.

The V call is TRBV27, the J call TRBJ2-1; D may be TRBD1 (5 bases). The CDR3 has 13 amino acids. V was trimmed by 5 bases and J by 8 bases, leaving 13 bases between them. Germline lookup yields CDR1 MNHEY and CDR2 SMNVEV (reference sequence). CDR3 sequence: CASSEAGWHEQFF. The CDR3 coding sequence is TGTGCCAGCAGTGAGGCAGGGTGGCATGAGCAGTTCTTC.

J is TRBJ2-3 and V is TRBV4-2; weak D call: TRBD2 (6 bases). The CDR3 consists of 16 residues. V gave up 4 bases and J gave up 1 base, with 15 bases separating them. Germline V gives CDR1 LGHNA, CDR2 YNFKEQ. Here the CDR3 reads CASSPLGGSGTDTQYF. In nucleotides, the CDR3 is TGTGCCAGCAGCCCCTTGGGAGGATCTGGCACAGATACGCAGTATTTT.

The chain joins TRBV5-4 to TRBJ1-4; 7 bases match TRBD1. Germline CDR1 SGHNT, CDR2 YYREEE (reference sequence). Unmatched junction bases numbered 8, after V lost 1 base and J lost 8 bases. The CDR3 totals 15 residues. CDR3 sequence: CASSLPGDSSEKLFF. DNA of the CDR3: TGTGCCAGCAGCTTGCCTGGGGACAGCAGCGAAAAACTGTTTTTT.

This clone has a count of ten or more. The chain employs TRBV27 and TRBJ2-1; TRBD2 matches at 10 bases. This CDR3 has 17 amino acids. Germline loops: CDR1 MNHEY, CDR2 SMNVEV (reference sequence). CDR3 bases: TGTGCTCCCTACCGGGCTAGCGGGAGCAAGGGGTTCAATGAGCAGTTCTTC. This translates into CAPYRASGSKGFNEQFF.

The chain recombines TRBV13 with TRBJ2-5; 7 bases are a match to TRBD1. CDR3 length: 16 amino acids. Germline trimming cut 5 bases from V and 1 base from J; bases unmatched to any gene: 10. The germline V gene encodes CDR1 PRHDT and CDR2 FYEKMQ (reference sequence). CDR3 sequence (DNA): TGTGCCAGCAGCGGCCCCGGGACAGATACCCAAGAGACCCAGTACTTC. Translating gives CASSGPGTDTQETQYF.

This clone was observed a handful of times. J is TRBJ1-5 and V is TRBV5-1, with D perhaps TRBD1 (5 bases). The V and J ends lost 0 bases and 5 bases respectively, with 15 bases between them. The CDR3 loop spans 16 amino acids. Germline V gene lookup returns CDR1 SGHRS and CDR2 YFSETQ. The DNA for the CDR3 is TGCGCCAGCAGCTTGGAGCCCCAGGGTCAGGATCAGCCCCAGCATTTT. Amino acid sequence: CASSLEPQGQDQPQHF.

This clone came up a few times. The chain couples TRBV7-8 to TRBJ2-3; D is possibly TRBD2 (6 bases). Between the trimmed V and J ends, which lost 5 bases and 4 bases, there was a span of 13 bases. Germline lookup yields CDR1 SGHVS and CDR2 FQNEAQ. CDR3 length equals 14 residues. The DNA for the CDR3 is TGTGCCAGCAGCCCGACTAGTTTGGCAGATACGCAGTATTTT. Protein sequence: CASSPTSLADTQYF.

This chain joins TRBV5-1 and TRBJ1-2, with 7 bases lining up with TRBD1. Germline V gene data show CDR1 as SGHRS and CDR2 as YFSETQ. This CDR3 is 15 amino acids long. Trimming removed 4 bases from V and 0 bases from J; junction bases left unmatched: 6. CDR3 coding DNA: TGCGCCAGCAGCGAGGGGACAGCCTCTAACTATGGCTACACCTTC. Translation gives CASSEGTASNYGYTF.

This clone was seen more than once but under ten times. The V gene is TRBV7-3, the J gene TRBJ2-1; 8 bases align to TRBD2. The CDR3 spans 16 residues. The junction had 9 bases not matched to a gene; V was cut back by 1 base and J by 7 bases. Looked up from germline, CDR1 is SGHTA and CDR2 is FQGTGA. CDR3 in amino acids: CASSLMSGRFQNEQFF. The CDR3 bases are TGTGCCAGCAGCTTAATGAGCGGGAGATTTCAAAATGAGCAGTTCTTC.

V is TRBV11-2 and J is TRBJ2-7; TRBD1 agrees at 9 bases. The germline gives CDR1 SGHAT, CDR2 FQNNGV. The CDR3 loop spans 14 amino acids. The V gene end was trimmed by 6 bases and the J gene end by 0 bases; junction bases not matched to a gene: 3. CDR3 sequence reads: CASRRQGGSYEQYF. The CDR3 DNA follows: TGTGCCAGCAGGAGACAGGGGGGCTCCTACGAGCAGTACTTC.

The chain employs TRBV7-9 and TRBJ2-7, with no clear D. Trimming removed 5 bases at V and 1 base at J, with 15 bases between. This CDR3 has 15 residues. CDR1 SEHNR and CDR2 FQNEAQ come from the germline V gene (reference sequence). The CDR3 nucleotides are TGTGCCAGCAGCCCGACTCTAGGAGTTTCCTACGAGCAGTACTTC. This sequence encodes CASSPTLGVSYEQYF.

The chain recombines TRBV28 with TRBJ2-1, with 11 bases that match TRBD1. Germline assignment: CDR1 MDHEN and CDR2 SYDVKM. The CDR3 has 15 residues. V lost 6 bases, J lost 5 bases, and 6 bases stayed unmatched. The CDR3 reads CASRVRDRGNNEQFF. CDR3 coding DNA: TGTGCCAGCAGAGTGCGGGACAGGGGGAACAATGAGCAGTTCTTC.

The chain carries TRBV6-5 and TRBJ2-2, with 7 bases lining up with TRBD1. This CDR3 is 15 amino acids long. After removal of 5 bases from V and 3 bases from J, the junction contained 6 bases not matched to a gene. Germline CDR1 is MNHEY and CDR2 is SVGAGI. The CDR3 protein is CASSKDRTYTGELFF. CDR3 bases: TGTGCCAGCAGTAAGGACAGGACCTACACCGGGGAGCTGTTTTTT.

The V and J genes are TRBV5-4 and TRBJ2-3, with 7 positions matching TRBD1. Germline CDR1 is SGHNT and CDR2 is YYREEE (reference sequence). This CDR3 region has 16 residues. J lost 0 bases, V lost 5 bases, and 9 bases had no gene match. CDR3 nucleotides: TGTGCCAGCAGTTTCCACCGGGACAGTAGCACAGATACGCAGTATTTT. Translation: CASSFHRDSSTDTQYF. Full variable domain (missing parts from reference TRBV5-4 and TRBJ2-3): ETGVTQSPTHLIKTRGQQVTLRCSSQSGHNTVSWYQQALGQGPQFIFQYYREEENGRGNFPPRFSGLQFPNYSSELNVNALELDDSALYLCASSFHRDSSTDTQYFGPGTRLTVL.